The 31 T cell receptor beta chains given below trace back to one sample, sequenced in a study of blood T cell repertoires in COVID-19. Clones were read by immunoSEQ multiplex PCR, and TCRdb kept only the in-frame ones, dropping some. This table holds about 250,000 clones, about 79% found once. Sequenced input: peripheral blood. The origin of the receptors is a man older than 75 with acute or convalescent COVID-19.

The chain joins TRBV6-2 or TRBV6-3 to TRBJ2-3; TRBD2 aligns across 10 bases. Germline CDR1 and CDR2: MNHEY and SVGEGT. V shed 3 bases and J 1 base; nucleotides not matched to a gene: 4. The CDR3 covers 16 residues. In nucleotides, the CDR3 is TGTGCCAGCAGTTATCCCCTAGCGGGGGGCACAGATACGCAGTATTTT. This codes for CASSYPLAGGTDTQYF.

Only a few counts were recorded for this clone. CDR3 bases: TGTGCCAGCAGCTCCCGGGTCTCGGCGTCTGGCACAGATACGCAGTATTTT. It encodes CASSSRVSASGTDTQYF. The chain recombines TRBV7-9 with TRBJ2-3; D is unresolved. The CDR3 is 17 residues long. CDR1 and CDR2 (germline): SEHNR, FQNEAQ (reference sequence). The V and J ends lost 4 bases and 1 base respectively, with 18 bases between them.

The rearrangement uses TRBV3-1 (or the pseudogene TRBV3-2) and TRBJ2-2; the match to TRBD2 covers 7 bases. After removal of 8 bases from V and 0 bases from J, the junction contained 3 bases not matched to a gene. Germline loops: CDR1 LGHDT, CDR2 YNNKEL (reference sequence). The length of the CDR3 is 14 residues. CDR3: CASQRGANTGELFF. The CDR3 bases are TGTGCCAGCCAACGGGGGGCGAACACCGGGGAGCTGTTTTTT.

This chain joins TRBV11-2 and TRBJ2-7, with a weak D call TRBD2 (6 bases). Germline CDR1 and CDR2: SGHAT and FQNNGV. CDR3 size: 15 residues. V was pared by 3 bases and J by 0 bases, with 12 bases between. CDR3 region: CASSLSAGSSYEQYF. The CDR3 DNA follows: TGTGCCAGCAGCTTGTCAGCGGGTAGCTCCTACGAGCAGTACTTC.

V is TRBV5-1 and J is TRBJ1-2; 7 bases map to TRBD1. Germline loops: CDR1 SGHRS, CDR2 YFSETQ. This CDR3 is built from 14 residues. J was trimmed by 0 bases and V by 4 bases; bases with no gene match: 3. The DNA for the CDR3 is TGCGCCAGCAGCAGGGACAGAGCTAACTATGGCTACACCTTC. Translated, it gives CASSRDRANYGYTF.

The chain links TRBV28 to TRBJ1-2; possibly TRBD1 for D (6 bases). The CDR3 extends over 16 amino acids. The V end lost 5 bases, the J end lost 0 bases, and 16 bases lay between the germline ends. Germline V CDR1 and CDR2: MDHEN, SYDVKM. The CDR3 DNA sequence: TGTGCCAGCAGTCCCACTCGGACAGCCTCTAACTATGGCTACACCTTC. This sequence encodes CASSPTRTASNYGYTF.

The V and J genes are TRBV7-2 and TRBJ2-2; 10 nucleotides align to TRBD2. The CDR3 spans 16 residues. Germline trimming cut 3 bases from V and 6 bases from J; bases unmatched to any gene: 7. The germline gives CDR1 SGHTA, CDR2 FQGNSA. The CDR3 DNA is TGTGCCAGCAGCTTTCCCAGCGGGAGGGCATCCGGGGAGCTGTTTTTT. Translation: CASSFPSGRASGELFF.

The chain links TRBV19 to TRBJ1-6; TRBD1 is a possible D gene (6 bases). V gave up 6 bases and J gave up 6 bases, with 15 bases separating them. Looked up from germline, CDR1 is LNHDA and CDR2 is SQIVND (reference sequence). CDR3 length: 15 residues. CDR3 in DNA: TGTGCCAGTAGGGACCGGACAGCTAGTAATTCACCCCTCCACTTT. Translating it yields CASRDRTASNSPLHF.

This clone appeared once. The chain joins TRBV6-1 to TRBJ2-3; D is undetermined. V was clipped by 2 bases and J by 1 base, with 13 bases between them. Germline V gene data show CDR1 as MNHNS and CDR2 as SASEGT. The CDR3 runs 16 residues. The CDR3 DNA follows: TGTGCCAGCAGTGAAAACAGTCTTTTGGGCACAGATACGCAGTATTTT. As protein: CASSENSLLGTDTQYF.

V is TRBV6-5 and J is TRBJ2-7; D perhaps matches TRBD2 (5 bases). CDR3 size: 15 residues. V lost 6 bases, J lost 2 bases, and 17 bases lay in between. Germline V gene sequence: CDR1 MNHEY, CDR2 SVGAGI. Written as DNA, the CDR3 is TGTGCCAGCAGACCCCACTCGGACTTGCCCTACGAGCAGTACTTC. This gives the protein CASRPHSDLPYEQYF.

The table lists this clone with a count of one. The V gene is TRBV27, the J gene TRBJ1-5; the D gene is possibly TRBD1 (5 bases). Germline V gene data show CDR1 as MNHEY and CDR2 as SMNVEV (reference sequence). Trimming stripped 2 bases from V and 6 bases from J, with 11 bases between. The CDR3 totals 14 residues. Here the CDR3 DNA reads TGTGCCAGCAGTTTAGGAGGGACGGGTCAGCCCCAGCATTTT. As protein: CASSLGGTGQPQHF.

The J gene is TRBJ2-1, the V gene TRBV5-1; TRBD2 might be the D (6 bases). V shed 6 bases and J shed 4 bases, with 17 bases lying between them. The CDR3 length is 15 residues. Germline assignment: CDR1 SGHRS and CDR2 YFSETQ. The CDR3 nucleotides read TGCGCCAGCACGCCCCTAGAAGGAGGGTACAATGAGCAGTTCTTC. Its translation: CASTPLEGGYNEQFF. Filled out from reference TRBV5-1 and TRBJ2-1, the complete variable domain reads KAGVTQTPRYLIKTRGQQVTLSCSPISGHRSVSWYQQTPGQGLQFLFEYFSETQRNKGNFPGRFSGRQFSNSRSEMNVSTLELGDSALYLCASTPLEGGYNEQFFGPGTRLTVL.

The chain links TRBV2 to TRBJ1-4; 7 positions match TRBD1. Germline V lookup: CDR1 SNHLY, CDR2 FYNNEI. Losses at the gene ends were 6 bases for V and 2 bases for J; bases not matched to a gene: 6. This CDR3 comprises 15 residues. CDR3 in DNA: TGTGCCAGCAGGGTGACAGGGATGACTAATGAAAAACTGTTTTTT. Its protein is CASRVTGMTNEKLFF.

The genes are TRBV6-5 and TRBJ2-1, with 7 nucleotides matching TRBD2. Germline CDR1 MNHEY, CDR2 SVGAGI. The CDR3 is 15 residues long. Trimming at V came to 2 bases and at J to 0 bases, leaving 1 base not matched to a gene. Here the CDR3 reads CASSYAGVSYNEQFF. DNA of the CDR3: TGTGCCAGCAGTTACGCGGGGGTCTCCTACAATGAGCAGTTCTTC.

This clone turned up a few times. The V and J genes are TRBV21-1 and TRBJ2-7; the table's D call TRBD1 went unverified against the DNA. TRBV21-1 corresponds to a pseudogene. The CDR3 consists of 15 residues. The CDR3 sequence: CASSAWWRRGYEQYF. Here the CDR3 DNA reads TGTGCCAGCAGCGCCTGGTGGCGCAGGGGCTACGAGCAGTACTTC.

The CDR3 nucleotides are TGTGCCAGTAGTCCCGGACCGGGACAGGGAACAACTATCTATAATTATCCACCCCTCCACTTT. As protein: CASSPGPGQGTTIYNYPPLHF. The chain combines TRBV19 with TRBJ1-6, with 9 bases matching TRBD1. This CDR3 has 21 amino acids. Germline CDR1 reads LNHDA; CDR2 reads SQIVND (reference sequence). Germline trimming cut 5 bases from V and 11 bases from J; bases unmatched to any gene: 28.

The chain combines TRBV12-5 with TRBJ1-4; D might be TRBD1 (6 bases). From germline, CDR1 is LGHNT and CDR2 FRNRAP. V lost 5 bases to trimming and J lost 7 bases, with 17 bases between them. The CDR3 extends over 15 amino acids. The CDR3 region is CASGQRSGTLEKLFF. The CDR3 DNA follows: TGTGCTAGTGGTCAGCGGTCCGGGACACTTGAAAAACTGTTTTTT.

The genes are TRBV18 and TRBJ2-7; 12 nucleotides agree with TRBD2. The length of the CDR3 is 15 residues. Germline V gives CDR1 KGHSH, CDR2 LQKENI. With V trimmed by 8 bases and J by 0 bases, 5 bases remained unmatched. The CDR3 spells CASLLTSGSSYEQYF. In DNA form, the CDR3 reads TGTGCCAGCCTCTTGACTAGCGGGAGCTCCTACGAGCAGTACTTC.

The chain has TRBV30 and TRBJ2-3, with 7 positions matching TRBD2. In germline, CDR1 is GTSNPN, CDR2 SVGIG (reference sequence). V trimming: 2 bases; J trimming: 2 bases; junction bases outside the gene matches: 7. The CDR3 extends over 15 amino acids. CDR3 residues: CAWSLTSAFTDTQYF. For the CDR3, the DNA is TGTGCCTGGAGTCTTACTAGCGCATTCACAGATACGCAGTATTTT. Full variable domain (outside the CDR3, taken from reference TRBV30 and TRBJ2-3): SQTIHQWPATLVQPVGSPLSLECTVEGTSNPNLYWYRQAAGRGLQLLFYSVGIGQISSEVPQNLSASRPQDRQFILSSKKLLLSDSGFYLCAWSLTSAFTDTQYFGPGTRLTVL.

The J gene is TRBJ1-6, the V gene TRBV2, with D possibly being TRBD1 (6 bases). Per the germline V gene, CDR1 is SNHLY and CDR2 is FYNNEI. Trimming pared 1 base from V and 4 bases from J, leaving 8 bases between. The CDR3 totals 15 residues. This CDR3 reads CASSEGQAYNSPLHF. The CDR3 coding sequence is TGTGCCAGCAGTGAAGGACAGGCTTATAATTCACCCCTCCACTTT.

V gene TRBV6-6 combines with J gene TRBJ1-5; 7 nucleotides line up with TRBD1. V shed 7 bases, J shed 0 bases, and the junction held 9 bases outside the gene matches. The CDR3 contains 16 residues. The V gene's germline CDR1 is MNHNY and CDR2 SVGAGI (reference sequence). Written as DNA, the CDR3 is TGTGCCAGCAACCAGGGACAGTTAGGTAGCAATCAGCCCCAGCATTTT. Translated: CASNQGQLGSNQPQHF.

The CDR3 sequence is CASSPGQVKASEQYF. CDR3 bases: TGTGCCAGCTCCCCGGGACAGGTCAAGGCAAGCGAGCAGTACTTC. V gene TRBV18 combines with J gene TRBJ2-7; 8 positions match TRBD1. CDR1 and CDR2 (germline): KGHSH, LQKENI. V lost 6 bases and J lost 6; bases outside the gene matches: 13. This CDR3 comprises 15 residues. Supplemented by reference TRBV18 and TRBJ2-7, the full variable domain reads NAGVMQNPRHLVRRRGQEARLRCSPMKGHSHVYWYRQLPEEGLKFMVYLQKENIIDESGMPKERFSAEFPKEGPSILRIQQVVRGDSAAYFCASSPGQVKASEQYFGPGTRLTVT.

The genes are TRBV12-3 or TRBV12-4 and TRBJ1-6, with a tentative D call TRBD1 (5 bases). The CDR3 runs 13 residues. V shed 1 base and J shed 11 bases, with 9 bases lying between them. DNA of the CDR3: TGTGCCAGCAGTTTAGGCGGGGGGACACCCCTCCACTTT. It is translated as CASSLGGGTPLHF.

Written as DNA, the CDR3 is TGCGCCAGCAGCCAACAAGGGGGACTAGCGTCTAGCACAGATACGCAGTATTTT. Amino acids: CASSQQGGLASSTDTQYF. The chain is built from TRBV4-1 and TRBJ2-3; TRBD2 matches 10 bases. Unmatched junction bases numbered 8, after V lost 2 bases and J lost 0 bases. This CDR3 is built from 18 residues. The germline CDR1 and CDR2 sequences are MGHRA and YSYEKL.

CDR3 residues: CASSFLYEQYF. The CDR3 DNA reads TGTGCCAGCAGTTTCCTCTACGAGCAGTACTTC. V and J are TRBV12-3 or TRBV12-4 and TRBJ2-7, with no clear D. This CDR3 region has 11 residues. Deletions cut 3 bases from V and 3 bases from J, with 3 bases between.

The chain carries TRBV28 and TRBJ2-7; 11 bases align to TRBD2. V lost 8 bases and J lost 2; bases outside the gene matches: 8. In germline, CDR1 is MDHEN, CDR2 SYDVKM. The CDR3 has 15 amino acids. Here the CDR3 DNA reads TGTGCCAGCCAGTCGGTAGCGGGGGGGACCTACGAGCAGTACTTC. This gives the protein CASQSVAGGTYEQYF. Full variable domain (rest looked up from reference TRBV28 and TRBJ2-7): DVKVTQSSRYLVKRTGEKVFLECVQDMDHENMFWYRQDPGLGLRLIYFSYDVKMKEKGDIPEGYSVSREKKERFSLILESASTNQTSMYLCASQSVAGGTYEQYFGPGTRLTVT.

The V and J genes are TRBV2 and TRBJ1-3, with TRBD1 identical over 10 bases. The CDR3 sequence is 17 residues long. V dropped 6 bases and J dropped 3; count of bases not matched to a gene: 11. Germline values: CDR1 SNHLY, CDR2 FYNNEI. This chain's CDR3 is CASRGRDRGSFGNTIYF. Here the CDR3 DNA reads TGTGCCAGCAGGGGGAGGGACAGGGGTAGTTTTGGAAACACCATATATTTT.

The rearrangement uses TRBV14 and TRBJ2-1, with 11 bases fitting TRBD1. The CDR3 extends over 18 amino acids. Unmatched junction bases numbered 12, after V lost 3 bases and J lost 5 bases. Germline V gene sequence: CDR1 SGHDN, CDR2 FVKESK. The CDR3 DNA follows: TGTGCCAGCAGCCAGCTGATAATGGGGACAGGGGGGAACAATGAGCAGTTCTTC. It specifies CASSQLIMGTGGNNEQFF.

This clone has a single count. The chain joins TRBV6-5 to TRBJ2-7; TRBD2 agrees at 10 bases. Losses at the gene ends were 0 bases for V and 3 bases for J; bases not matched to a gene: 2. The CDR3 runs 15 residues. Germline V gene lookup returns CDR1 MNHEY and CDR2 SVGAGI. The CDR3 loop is CASSYSLAGLYEQYF. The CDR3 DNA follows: TGTGCCAGCAGTTACTCACTAGCGGGACTCTACGAGCAGTACTTC.

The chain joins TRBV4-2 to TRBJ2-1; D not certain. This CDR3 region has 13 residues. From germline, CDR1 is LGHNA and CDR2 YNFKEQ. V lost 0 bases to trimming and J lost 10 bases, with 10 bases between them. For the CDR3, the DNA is TGTGCCAGCAGCCAAGATTTACGCTACGAGCAGTTCTTC. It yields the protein CASSQDLRYEQFF.

CDR3 loop: CASSQPRGAGNTEAFF. For the CDR3, the DNA is TGTGCCAGCAGCCAACCTCGCGGGGCAGGGAACACTGAAGCTTTCTTT. The chain is built from TRBV4-2 and TRBJ1-1, with D perhaps TRBD1 (5 bases). CDR3 length: 16 amino acids. Germline V lookup: CDR1 LGHNA, CDR2 YNFKEQ. V lost 2 bases and J 1 base, leaving 14 bases between the germline ends.